This note documents a single T cell receptor beta chain sequence. This CDR3 contains 14 residues. V gave up 4 bases and J gave up 0 bases, with 10 bases separating them. From germline, CDR1 is SGHNT and CDR2 YENEEA. The data stem from a study of blood T cell repertoires in COVID-19. Overall study context: PBMCs, B-cell-depleted T cells, or T cells were the source of the cDNA or gDNA that made up the material.

Authors' analysis steps: The authors estimated nucleated cell counts from reference gene primer amplification. Sequenced by immunoSEQ multiplex PCR; TCRdb stores in-frame clones only, minus some. V, J and clone size were drawn from that table, and D and trimming were deduced from the DNA. The table has about 120,000 clones, roughly three quarters seen once. The clonotype comes from a human donor in a cohort sampled during active COVID-19. The rearrangement uses TRBV11-3 and TRBJ2-7; D remains unclear. The sample consisted of peripheral blood. DNA for the CDR3: TGTGCCAGCAGCTGGCCGGGTCTCTCCTACGAGCAGTACTTC. The encoded protein is CASSWPGLSYEQYF.